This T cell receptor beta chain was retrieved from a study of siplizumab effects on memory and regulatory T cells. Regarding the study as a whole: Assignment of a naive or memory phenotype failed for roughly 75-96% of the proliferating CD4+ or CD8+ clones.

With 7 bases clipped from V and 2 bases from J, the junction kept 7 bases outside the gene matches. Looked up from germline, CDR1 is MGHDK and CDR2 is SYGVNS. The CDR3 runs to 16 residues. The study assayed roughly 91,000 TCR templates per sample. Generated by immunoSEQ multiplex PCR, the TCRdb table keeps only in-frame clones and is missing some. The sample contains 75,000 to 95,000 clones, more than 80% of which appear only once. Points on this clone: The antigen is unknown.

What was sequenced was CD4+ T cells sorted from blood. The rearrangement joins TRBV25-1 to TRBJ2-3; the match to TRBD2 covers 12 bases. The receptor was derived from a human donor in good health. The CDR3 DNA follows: TGTGCCAGCACCGATGGACTAGCGGGATTCACAGATACGCAGTATTTT. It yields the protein CASTDGLAGFTDTQYF.